A single sample gave rise to the 24 T cell receptor beta chains below, sequenced in a study of T-cell reconstitution after alpha-beta-depleted transplantation in children. Unique molecular identifiers were incorporated into the prepared TCRbeta library. TCRdb called the PCR reads again in MiXCR, with one record for every CDR3 protein. This sample has under 250,000 distinct CDR3 sequences, with under 30% found just once. The specimen was PBMCs, mostly from graft donor cells, collected 360 days after TCRalphabeta/CD19-depleted stem cell transplant. The receptors stem from a female patient younger than 10 who had a stem cell transplant for congenital amegakaryocytic thrombocytopenia, so the T cells may come from the graft donor.

In this sample, this clonotype turned up a few times. The J gene is TRBJ2-7, the V gene TRBV5-6, with TRBD2 as a possible D gene (7 bases). This CDR3 is built from 16 residues. The V gene lost 4 bases and the J gene lost 5 bases, with 22 bases spanning the gap. Germline CDR1 is SGHDT and CDR2 is YYEEEE. CDR3 bases: TGTGCCAGCAGCCCTCAGTGGGGGGGCAGTACCCACGAGCAGTACTTC. Protein sequence: CASSPQWGGSTHEQYF. Supplemented by reference TRBV5-6 and TRBJ2-7, the full variable domain reads DAGVTQSPTHLIKTRGQQVTLRCSPKSGHDTVSWYQQALGQGPQFIFQYYEEEERQRGNFPDRFSGHQFPNYSSELNVNALLLGDSALYLCASSPQWGGSTHEQYFGPGTRLTVT.

V and J are TRBV24-1 and TRBJ2-1, with D possibly matching TRBD1 (5 bases). From germline, CDR1 is KGHDR and CDR2 SFDVKD. This CDR3 region has 16 residues. The V and J ends lost 3 bases and 1 base respectively, with 12 bases between them. CDR3 residues: CATSDNSRVSYNEQFF. Written as DNA, the CDR3 is TGTGCCACCAGTGATAACTCCAGGGTTTCCTACAATGAGCAGTTCTTC.

There are many counts of this clonotype. The chain couples TRBV2 to TRBJ2-5, with D unclear. The CDR3 loop spans 14 amino acids. Trimming removed 7 bases at V and 2 bases at J, with 14 bases between. Per germline, CDR1 SNHLY and CDR2 FYNNEI. CDR3 DNA sequence: TGTGCCAGCAAGGCGAGTAATTCACAAGAGACCCAGTACTTC. Protein sequence: CASKASNSQETQYF.

This clonotype was recorded many times. This chain joins TRBV6-5 and TRBJ1-6; D gene unclear. Trimming pared 4 bases from V and 8 bases from J, leaving 18 bases between. There are 16 residues in the CDR3. CDR1 and CDR2 from the germline V gene are MNHEY and SVGAGI. DNA of the CDR3: TGTGCCAGCAGTTCCCTTTTGTCCGGGTTTGATTCACCCCTCCACTTT. Its translation: CASSSLLSGFDSPLHF.

The sample holds many counts of this clonotype. V is TRBV29-1 and J is TRBJ1-1, with 9 positions matching TRBD1. Germline CDR1 and CDR2: SQVTM and ANQGSEA. The CDR3 runs 11 residues. V lost 7 bases, J lost 8 bases, and 5 bases stayed unmatched. Here the CDR3 DNA reads TGCAGCGGGACAGGGGTTCCGGAAGCTTTCTTT. Translation gives CSGTGVPEAFF.

This clonotype was recorded at least ten times. The chain couples TRBV6-6 to TRBJ1-2; D possibly corresponds to TRBD1 (5 bases). V lost 5 bases and J 6 bases, leaving 13 bases between the germline ends. CDR1 and CDR2 from the germline V gene are MNHNY and SVGAGI (reference sequence). The CDR3 contains 13 residues. CDR3 loop: CASSTIQGDGYTF. CDR3 DNA sequence: TGTGCCAGCAGTACCATTCAGGGTGATGGCTACACCTTC.

The chain links TRBV19 to TRBJ2-7, with 7 positions matching TRBD1. With V trimmed by 5 bases and J by 3 bases, 7 bases remained unmatched. CDR1 is LNHDA, CDR2 SQIVND, per germline (reference sequence). This CDR3 has 14 residues. CDR3 amino acids: CASSPRQGGYEQYF. CDR3 bases: TGTGCCAGTAGTCCCCGACAGGGCGGCTACGAGCAGTACTTC.

This sequence joins TRBV6-6 and TRBJ1-1; D unresolved. V lost 4 bases and J 2 bases, leaving 8 bases between the germline ends. The CDR3 has 13 amino acids. The germline V gene encodes CDR1 MNHNY and CDR2 SVGAGI (reference sequence). CDR3 loop: CASSFRPNTEAFF. The CDR3 DNA sequence: TGTGCCAGCAGTTTTAGACCAAACACTGAAGCTTTCTTT.

This clonotype came up a few times. This chain connects TRBV25-1 to TRBJ2-5; possibly TRBD1 for D (5 bases). Trimming took 6 bases from V and 0 from J, leaving 11 bases between them. The CDR3 runs 14 residues. Germline CDR1 reads MGHDK; CDR2 reads SYGVNS. CDR3 loop: CASSMGLYQETQYF. The CDR3 DNA is TGTGCCAGCAGCATGGGGCTGTACCAAGAGACCCAGTACTTC.

This clonotype was observed a handful of times. The V gene is TRBV4-1, the J gene TRBJ2-7; D is uncertain. CDR3 size: 14 residues. CDR1 MGHRA and CDR2 YSYEKL come from the germline V gene. The germline V and J ends were trimmed by 1 base and 4 bases, with 11 bases remaining between them. The CDR3 DNA sequence: TGCGCCAGCAGCCAAGCAGAACTGGCGTACGAGCAGTACTTC. As protein: CASSQAELAYEQYF.

The chain is built from TRBV18 and TRBJ2-5, with 12 bases identical to TRBD2. CDR3 size: 15 residues. The ends lost 3 bases at V and 3 bases at J; junction bases unmatched: 2. Germline V gene sequence: CDR1 KGHSH, CDR2 LQKENI. The CDR3 region has the DNA TGTGCCAGCTCACCGACTAGCGGGAGTAAAGAGACCCAGTACTTC. Translation gives CASSPTSGSKETQYF.

This clonotype was counted between two and nine times. The V call is TRBV20-1, the J call TRBJ2-7, with 9 bases fitting TRBD1. Looked up from germline, CDR1 is DFQATT and CDR2 is SNEGSKA (reference sequence). This CDR3 comprises 13 residues. The V gene end was trimmed by 5 bases and the J gene end by 1 base; junction bases not matched to a gene: 3. CDR3: CSAAQGASYEQYF. The CDR3, as DNA: TGCAGTGCTGCACAGGGGGCGTCCTACGAGCAGTACTTC.

V usage is TRBV3-1 and J usage is TRBJ2-3; either TRBD1 or TRBD2 may fit D (5 bases each). This CDR3 is 15 amino acids long. V was shortened by 1 base and J by 2 bases, with 10 bases between the two germline ends. Germline V gives CDR1 LGHDT, CDR2 YNNKEL (reference sequence). DNA of the CDR3: TGTGCCAGCAGCCAAGTCGGGACGGACACAGATACGCAGTATTTT. This codes for CASSQVGTDTDTQYF.

The rearrangement uses TRBV10-3 and TRBJ1-6, with 7 positions matching TRBD1. Germline CDR1 and CDR2: ENHRY and SYGVKD. The CDR3 is 15 residues long. The trim removed 0 bases at V and 9 bases at J, leaving 5 bases unmatched. CDR3 protein: CAISESGAGGSPLHF. Here the CDR3 DNA reads TGTGCCATCAGTGAGTCGGGGGCAGGGGGTTCACCCCTCCACTTT.

This clonotype has only a few counts. The rearrangement joins TRBV2 to TRBJ2-7, with 8 nucleotides matching TRBD2. Germline assignment: CDR1 SNHLY and CDR2 FYNNEI. V lost 2 bases, J lost 3 bases, and 6 bases stayed unmatched. CDR3 length: 15 residues. DNA for the CDR3: TGTGCCAGCAGTGAATCGGGCGGGAGGCACTACGAGCAGTACTTC. Amino acid sequence: CASSESGGRHYEQYF.

This clonotype has only a few counts. The rearrangement joins TRBV24-1 to TRBJ2-1; no clear D. V lost 4 bases, J lost 0 bases, and 6 bases lay in between. The CDR3 sequence is 14 residues long. From germline, CDR1 is KGHDR and CDR2 SFDVKD. In DNA form, the CDR3 reads TGTGCCACCAGTGAGCAGAGCTCCTACAATGAGCAGTTCTTC. This gives the protein CATSEQSSYNEQFF.

This clonotype was seen only a few times. The chain joins TRBV7-8 to TRBJ2-7; a possible D gene is TRBD2 (5 bases). V lost 2 bases, J lost 0 bases, and 14 bases lay in between. CDR1 and CDR2 (germline): SGHVS, FQNEAQ. The CDR3 is 16 amino acids. The CDR3 coding sequence is TGTGCCAGCAGCTTAATTTTTGGGAGCCCCTCCTACGAGCAGTACTTC. This translates into CASSLIFGSPSYEQYF.

The V and J genes are TRBV28 and TRBJ2-5; 8 bases are a match to TRBD1. J was trimmed by 5 bases and V by 8 bases; bases with no gene match: 10. The CDR3 runs 14 residues. Germline CDR1 reads MDHEN; CDR2 reads SYDVKM. This CDR3 reads CASGQGAAMETQYF. CDR3 DNA: TGTGCCAGCGGACAGGGTGCGGCAATGGAGACCCAGTACTTC.

The V call is TRBV5-1, the J call TRBJ2-7, with a weak D call TRBD2 (6 bases). Germline V CDR1 and CDR2: SGHRS, YFSETQ. Trimming shortened V by 0 bases and J by 4 bases, and 14 bases separated the two germline ends. CDR3 length equals 15 residues. In nucleotides, the CDR3 is TGCGCCAGCAGCTTGGGCGGGACGGAGGAATACGAGCAGTACTTC. Translation: CASSLGGTEEYEQYF.

V gene TRBV29-1 combines with J gene TRBJ2-3, with TRBD2 identical over 8 bases. The length of the CDR3 is 15 residues. The V gene's germline CDR1 is SQVTM and CDR2 ANQGSEA. The V gene end was trimmed by 1 base and the J gene end by 4 bases; junction bases not matched to a gene: 7. CDR3: CSVEASGSRADTQYF. In nucleotides, the CDR3 is TGCAGCGTTGAAGCTAGCGGGTCCCGCGCAGATACGCAGTATTTT.

This clonotype was detected many times. V gene TRBV20-1 combines with J gene TRBJ2-2; 11 bases agree with TRBD2. With V trimmed by 5 bases and J by 1 base, 0 bases remained unmatched. The CDR3 loop spans 14 amino acids. Germline V gives CDR1 DFQATT, CDR2 SNEGSKA (reference sequence). The CDR3 loop reads CSAGTSGNTGELFF. The CDR3 nucleotides are TGCAGTGCTGGGACTAGCGGGAACACCGGGGAGCTGTTTTTT.

This clonotype was detected a few times. The gene calls are TRBV10-3 and TRBJ1-5, with a possible D match to TRBD1 (5 bases). V was shortened by 3 bases and J by 0 bases, with 12 bases between the two germline ends. This CDR3 spans 16 amino acids. Looked up from germline, CDR1 is ENHRY and CDR2 is SYGVKD. CDR3 region: CAISETGGYSNQPQHF. CDR3 in DNA: TGTGCCATCAGTGAAACCGGGGGGTATAGCAATCAGCCCCAGCATTTT.

The V call is TRBV20-1, the J call TRBJ1-6; D call uncertain. The V end was cut by 3 bases, the J end by 7 bases, with 13 bases between. This CDR3 is built from 14 residues. Per germline, CDR1 DFQATT and CDR2 SNEGSKA (reference sequence). CDR3 sequence reads: CSASSEQENSPLHF. CDR3 nucleotides: TGCAGTGCTAGCTCAGAACAAGAAAATTCACCCCTCCACTTT.

This clonotype was recorded only once. The chain carries TRBV27 and TRBJ1-1, with D perhaps matching TRBD1 (6 bases). Germline V gene sequence: CDR1 MNHEY, CDR2 SMNVEV (reference sequence). V was clipped by 1 base and J by 4 bases, with 34 bases between them. This CDR3 spans 22 amino acids. The CDR3, as DNA: TGTGCCAGCAGTTTATTTCGGGATTGGCTGGAGAGGGCCGGCGAGGGGGGCACTGAAGCTTTCTTT. Amino acid sequence: CASSLFRDWLERAGEGGTEAFF.